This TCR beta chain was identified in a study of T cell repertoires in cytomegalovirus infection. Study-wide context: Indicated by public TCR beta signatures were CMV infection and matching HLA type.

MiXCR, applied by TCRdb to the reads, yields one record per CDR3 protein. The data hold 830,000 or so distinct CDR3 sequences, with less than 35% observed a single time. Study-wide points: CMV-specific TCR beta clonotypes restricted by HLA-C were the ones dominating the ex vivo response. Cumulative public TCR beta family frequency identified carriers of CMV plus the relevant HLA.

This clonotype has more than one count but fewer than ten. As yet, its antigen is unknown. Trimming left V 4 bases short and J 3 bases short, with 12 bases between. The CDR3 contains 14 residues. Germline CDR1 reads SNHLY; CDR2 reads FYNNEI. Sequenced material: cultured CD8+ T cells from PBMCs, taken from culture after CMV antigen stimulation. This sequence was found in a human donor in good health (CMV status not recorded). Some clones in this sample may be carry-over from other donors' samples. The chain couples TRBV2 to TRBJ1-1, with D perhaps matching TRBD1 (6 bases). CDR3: CASSALQGHTEAFF. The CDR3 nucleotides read TGTGCCAGCAGTGCCCTACAGGGCCACACTGAAGCTTTCTTT.